This T cell receptor beta chain was recovered during a study of cytomegalovirus exposure and HLA in healthy donors (dated by TCRdb to about 2017). A note on the overall study: A later analysis indicated that the 120 validation repertoires were generated on the platform also employed for the roughly 730 repertoires of the first cohort. The study aimed to test whether signatures of past pathogen exposure could be identified by cataloging public T cell receptors. A separate validation cohort of more than 100 different subjects was used in addition to the roughly 670-subject first cohort. High-throughput TCR immunosequencing, statistical association of individual TCRs with disease status, and machine learning were combined to predict cytomegalovirus infection status. General conclusions and limits of the study: Most TCR sequences were seen in very few donors, while some public TCRs were found in many individuals. It was suggested by the authors that the approach could potentially be generalized to other disease states and immunological phenotypes. A later analysis found that TCRs clustered in the first cohort also tended to co-occur in the 95 to 150 validation repertoires, with just under 95% of cluster scores above 0. A later analysis had no HLA typing for the validation cohort, so co-occurrence there was scored across all 110 or so repertoires. In the study, 150 to 200 TCR beta chains were listed as associated with cytomegalovirus. The classifier was reported to diagnose cytomegalovirus status with high specificity and sensitivity in both the original and validation cohorts. A few of the identified cytomegalovirus-associated TCR beta chains were confirmed in vitro to be specific for cytomegalovirus antigens.

Libraries were constructed by the immunoSEQ multiplex PCR assay. On the authors' methods: To diagnose cytomegalovirus status from the catalog of TCR beta chain sequences, a statistical classification framework was built. TCRdb mirrors the immuneACCESS table, restricted to in-frame sequences. Some clones are absent from its copies; in checked studies, under half trace to an unresolved V gene, and the reason for the others is unknown. That table furnishes V, J and clone size, whereas the DNA furnished D and trimming. The sample table records 89,000 or so clones; approximately 95% of these occur just once. The leading ten clones occupy around 1.1% of the sample. In regard to this clone: What this receptor recognizes is not known. Nothing much larger sits one base from this clone, and base qualities are not available.

The CDR3 starts with the cysteine, ends with the phenylalanine, and has 14 residues. Just CDR3 DNA is preserved here, 42 bases in frame from base 1. The germline V gene gives CDR1 as MNHEY and CDR2 as SVGAGI. The germline V end is reduced by 8 bases and the J end by 4 bases; junction bases left unmatched: 10. Separate from the approximately 730-subject first cohort, the validation cohort of roughly 130 subjects was the group to which the donors belonged. Sequenced material: PBMCs. This receptor was taken from a young woman in good health and CMV-seropositive. In this chain, TRBV6-5 is recombined with TRBJ2-5, with 7 junctional bases fitting TRBD1. At the DNA level, the sequence is TGTGCCAGCTCTGAGGGGGCGAGGGGAGAGACCCAGTACTTC. It encodes CASSEGARGETQYF.